This paragraph covers one T cell receptor beta chain sequence. As yet, its antigen is unknown. The CDR3 covers 17 residues. Germline loops: CDR1 SGHAT, CDR2 FQNNGV. V was clipped by 1 base and J by 8 bases; unmatched bases: 15. This entry comes from a study of post-analysis software for immune sequencing data. For the study at large: Relapsing-remitting, secondary progressive and progressive-relapsing forms made up the multiple sclerosis disease courses. Broader study findings: When patients were compared with controls, a handful of TRBV segments were more frequent, TRBV5-6, TRBV5-1 and TRBV20-1 among them. Batch-mates among the samples co-clustered strongly by F measure. For normalized Chao1 diversity, multiple sclerosis patients scored significantly lower than controls did.

Prepared TCR beta cDNA libraries contained unique molecular identifiers. The authors obtained roughly 0.5 million cDNA molecules from approximately 1 to 10 million T cells. TCRdb called the PCR reads again in MiXCR, with one record for every CDR3 protein. The data contain some 700,000 distinct CDR3 sequences, around 60% of them seen just once; the ten biggest clones take up 11%. Sequencing was performed on blood. This sequence joins TRBV11-2 and TRBJ1-1, with 8 bases identical to TRBD1. The clonotype was recovered from a girl aged 2 to 10 with multiple sclerosis. The CDR3: CASSLVSTATGVSEAFF. The DNA of the CDR3 is TGTGCCAGCAGCTTAGTATCCACCGCGACAGGGGTCTCGGAAGCTTTCTTT.